A single sample is the source of the 4 T cell receptor beta chains below, sequenced in a study of T cell changes during pregnancy in multiple sclerosis. Only in-frame clones appear in the TCRdb table, and some are missing; sequencing was by immunoSEQ multiplex PCR. The sample lists 45,000 to 55,000 clones, approximately 90% occurring once. The input for sequencing was CD4+ T cells from peripheral blood mononuclear cells, taken after pregnancy. The source is a female donor with multiple sclerosis, enrolled in a pregnancy study.

V usage is TRBV7-9 and J usage is TRBJ2-7, with TRBD2 identical over 10 bases. V trimming: 4 bases; J trimming: 3 bases; junction bases outside the gene matches: 6. The CDR3 runs 15 residues. Germline V CDR1 and CDR2: SEHNR, FQNEAQ (reference sequence). The CDR3 is CASSSHSGRSYEQYF. For the CDR3, the DNA is TGTGCCAGCAGCTCACATAGCGGGAGGAGCTACGAGCAGTACTTC.

The J gene is TRBJ2-1, the V gene TRBV19, with 12 bases matching TRBD2. Germline values: CDR1 LNHDA, CDR2 SQIVND (reference sequence). The CDR3 covers 16 residues. V lost 6 bases and J lost 0; bases outside the gene matches: 3. This CDR3 is CASRGLAGNSYNEQFF. In DNA, the CDR3 is TGTGCCAGTAGAGGACTAGCGGGAAACTCCTACAATGAGCAGTTCTTC.

Here the CDR3 DNA reads TGTGCCAGCTCCCTCGACAGGGGGCCTGGTTCTGAAGCTTTCTTT. This encodes CASSLDRGPGSEAFF. The J gene is TRBJ1-1, the V gene TRBV18; 10 nucleotides match TRBD1. J was trimmed by 6 bases and V by 6 bases; bases with no gene match: 10. Per germline, CDR1 KGHSH and CDR2 LQKENI. CDR3 length equals 15 residues.

The chain uses TRBV5-4 and TRBJ2-1, with 7 bases matching TRBD1. CDR1 and CDR2 (germline): SGHNT, YYREEE (reference sequence). Losses at the gene ends were 4 bases for V and 4 bases for J; bases not matched to a gene: 8. The CDR3 runs 15 residues. CDR3 coding DNA: TGTGCCAGCAGCCTACCAACAGGGGCATACAATGAGCAGTTCTTC. This gives the protein CASSLPTGAYNEQFF.